The 28 T cell receptor beta chains listed next were all sequenced from one sample in a study of blood T cell repertoires in COVID-19. Sequencing used immunoSEQ multiplex PCR; TCRdb keeps in-frame clones, though not all of them. The data contain 200,000 to 250,000 clones, 75% to 85% of them singletons. Sequenced input: peripheral blood. Receptors were obtained from a man aged 50 to 59 with COVID-19, enrolled during active disease.

The chain is built from TRBV9 and TRBJ2-7, with a tentative D call TRBD2 (6 bases). Trimming stripped 3 bases from V and 1 base from J, with 14 bases between. Germline V gives CDR1 SGDLS, CDR2 YYNGEE. The CDR3 loop spans 15 amino acids. CDR3 sequence (DNA): TGTGCCAGCAGCGCCCGGGACTCCCCTTCCTACGAGCAGTACTTC. Translated: CASSARDSPSYEQYF.

The chain joins TRBV7-2 to TRBJ2-7, with TRBD1 identical over 7 bases. The CDR3 sequence is 15 residues long. Trimming cost V 1 base and J 0 bases; bases outside gene matches: 3. The germline V gene encodes CDR1 SGHTA and CDR2 FQGNSA. CDR3 nucleotides: TGTGCCAGCAGCTTAGGACAGGGAACCTCCTACGAGCAGTACTTC. This gives the protein CASSLGQGTSYEQYF.

This rearrangement joins TRBV12-3 or TRBV12-4 to TRBJ1-5, with unresolved D. Trimming removed 6 bases at V and 4 bases at J, with 7 bases between. The CDR3 runs 12 residues. CDR3 sequence reads: CASSPGNQPQHF. CDR3 coding DNA: TGTGCCAGCAGCCCCGGGAATCAGCCCCAGCATTTT.

The V call is TRBV19, the J call TRBJ1-5, with D unresolved. The CDR3 runs 15 residues. Germline assignment: CDR1 LNHDA and CDR2 SQIVND (reference sequence). Trimming cost V 5 bases and J 2 bases, with 13 bases left between them. The CDR3 DNA reads as TGTGCCAGTAGTCCAGGTTGGGTGGGCAATCAGCCCCAGCATTTT. Amino acids: CASSPGWVGNQPQHF. The whole variable domain, filled in from reference TRBV19 and TRBJ1-5, reads DGGITQSPKYLFRKEGQNVTLSCEQNLNHDAMYWYRQDPGQGLRLIYYSQIVNDFQKGDIAEGYSVSREKKESFPLTVTSAQKNPTAFYLCASSPGWVGNQPQHFGDGTRLSIL.

This chain joins TRBV7-2 and TRBJ2-1; D gene ambiguous. Germline V gene data show CDR1 as SGHTA and CDR2 as FQGNSA. The V end lost 5 bases, the J end lost 6 bases, and 11 bases lay between the germline ends. CDR3 length equals 13 residues. The CDR3 nucleotides are TGTGCCAGCAGCGTAAGCTCATTCAATGAGCAGTTCTTC. Its translation is CASSVSSFNEQFF.

Of note for this clone: Other DNA sequences in the same sample also yield this CDR3. This rearrangement joins TRBV18 to TRBJ2-7, with 10 bases that match TRBD1. V trimming: 6 bases; J trimming: 2 bases; junction bases outside the gene matches: 7. Germline V lookup: CDR1 KGHSH, CDR2 LQKENI. CDR3 size: 15 residues. CDR3 sequence (DNA): TGTGCCAGCTCGTACACCGGGACAGGGGCCTACGAGCAGTACTTC. It yields the protein CASSYTGTGAYEQYF.

V and J are TRBV12-3 or TRBV12-4 and TRBJ1-6, with unresolved D. The CDR3 is made up of 12 amino acids. V was shortened by 5 bases and J by 10 bases, with 9 bases between the two germline ends. The CDR3: CASSRGVSPLHF. The CDR3 nucleotides are TGTGCCAGCAGTCGCGGGGTGTCACCCCTCCACTTT.

The chain has TRBV3-1 (or the pseudogene TRBV3-2) and TRBJ2-5, with 8 bases that match TRBD2. The CDR3 extends over 18 amino acids. V gave up 1 base and J gave up 5 bases; unmatched junction bases: 15. CDR1 and CDR2 (germline): LGHDT, YNNKEL (reference sequence). CDR3: CASSQGALPGLAFETQYF. DNA for the CDR3: TGTGCCAGCAGCCAAGGCGCCCTGCCAGGACTAGCTTTTGAGACCCAGTACTTC.

The V call is TRBV10-3, the J call TRBJ1-4, with D perhaps matching TRBD1 (6 bases). This CDR3 is 14 amino acids long. Per the germline V gene, CDR1 is ENHRY and CDR2 is SYGVKD. The V end was cut by 7 bases, the J end by 8 bases, with 17 bases between. CDR3 bases: TGTGCCATCAAGGGGGTGGGGCCCCAAGAAAAACTGTTTTTT. Its translation: CAIKGVGPQEKLFF.

This chain connects TRBV7-8 to TRBJ2-7; 8 bases fit TRBD1. The germline V gene encodes CDR1 SGHVS and CDR2 FQNEAQ. This CDR3 is 15 amino acids long. The V and J ends lost 4 bases and 1 base, in that order; junction bases with no gene match: 6. CDR3 bases: TGTGCCAGCAGCTCTCCTGACAGGGGTTCCTACGAGCAGTACTTC. This codes for CASSSPDRGSYEQYF.

This clone was observed many times. The rearrangement links TRBV19 to TRBJ2-6; D is unclear. This CDR3 contains 16 residues. V was shortened by 1 base and J by 0 bases, with 7 bases between the two germline ends. Germline V gene lookup returns CDR1 LNHDA and CDR2 SQIVND (reference sequence). CDR3 nucleotides: TGTGCCAGTAGTATAGTTACGGTCTCTGGGGCCAACGTCCTGACTTTC. Translated: CASSIVTVSGANVLTF.

This chain joins TRBV7-2 and TRBJ2-7; 16 bases are shared with TRBD2. CDR3 length: 16 amino acids. V lost 5 bases to trimming and J lost 7 bases; unmatched junction nucleotides: 8. Germline V gene sequence: CDR1 SGHTA, CDR2 FQGNSA. Here the CDR3 DNA reads TGTGCCAGCAGCCCTGGGACTAGCGGGGGGGCCCTTGAGCAGTACTTC. Its translation is CASSPGTSGGALEQYF.

This chain connects TRBV27 to TRBJ1-5; D gene ambiguous. The V end lost 8 bases, the J end lost 1 base, and 12 bases lay between the germline ends. Germline lookup yields CDR1 MNHEY and CDR2 SMNVEV (reference sequence). This CDR3 region has 14 residues. In nucleotides, the CDR3 is TGTGCCAGCTCTAGGCTCGGCAGCAATCAGCCCCAGCATTTT. This codes for CASSRLGSNQPQHF.

This chain links TRBV5-8 with TRBJ1-2, with TRBD1 identical over 8 bases. The CDR3 loop spans 17 amino acids. V shed 4 bases, J shed 4 bases, and the junction held 15 bases outside the gene matches. The V gene's germline CDR1 is SGHTS and CDR2 YDEGEE. The CDR3 DNA reads TGTGCCAGCAGCCTACGGCAGGGGGCTCTTGTAGTCTATGGCTACACCTTC. Its translation: CASSLRQGALVVYGYTF.

This chain connects TRBV14 to TRBJ1-4; unclear D gene. The CDR3 runs 15 residues. Trimming took off 0 bases at V and 8 bases at J, with 13 bases between the two ends. Per the germline V gene, CDR1 is SGHDN and CDR2 is FVKESK. The CDR3 sequence: CASSQDRRGGEKLFF. As DNA, the CDR3 is TGTGCCAGCAGCCAAGATCGGCGAGGAGGGGAAAAACTGTTTTTT.

The chain couples TRBV3-1 (or the pseudogene TRBV3-2) to TRBJ2-1; possibly TRBD1 for D (6 bases). Germline CDR1 is LGHDT and CDR2 is YNNKEL (reference sequence). Trimming left V 4 bases short and J 6 bases short, with 10 bases between. The CDR3 runs 13 residues. CDR3 residues: CASSPTGLNEQFF. CDR3 in DNA: TGTGCCAGCAGCCCCACAGGGCTCAATGAGCAGTTCTTC.

A word on this clone: A junction boundary mismatches the germline segment, possibly from a read error. The rearrangement uses TRBV30 and TRBJ2-7; the match to TRBD2 covers 7 bases. The CDR3 extends over 12 amino acids. Germline CDR1 reads GTSNPN; CDR2 reads SVGIG (reference sequence). In DNA form, the CDR3 reads TGTGCCTGGAGTGGGGGGAGCGGGGTACCGGGCTTC. Protein product: CAWSGGSGVPGF.

This clone was counted ten times or more. V and J are TRBV21-1 and TRBJ1-4; the table's D call of TRBD1 was not tested on the DNA. TRBV21-1 counts as a pseudogene. The CDR3 has 14 amino acids. This chain's CDR3 is CASRSTVLNEKLFF. The CDR3 DNA sequence: TGTGCCAGCAGGTCTACAGTCCTAAATGAAAAACTGTTTTTT.

The chain combines TRBV6-6 with TRBJ1-1, with D unresolved. Germline values: CDR1 MNHNY, CDR2 SVGAGI (reference sequence). The CDR3 extends over 14 amino acids. V was pared by 2 bases and J by 1 base, with 8 bases between. The CDR3 sequence: CASSYPDTNTEAFF. In DNA form, the CDR3 reads TGTGCCAGCAGTTACCCAGATACGAACACTGAAGCTTTCTTT.

In this sample, this clone turned up once. The J gene is TRBJ2-7, the V gene TRBV10-3, with 9 bases aligning to TRBD1. Germline assignment: CDR1 ENHRY and CDR2 SYGVKD. The J segment lost 2 bases and the V segment lost 8 bases, leaving 7 bases of the junction unmatched. The CDR3 is 14 amino acids. CDR3 in DNA: TGTGCCATCGGGATGGGACAGGGAACCTACGAGCAGTACTTC. This translates into CAIGMGQGTYEQYF.

The chain couples TRBV10-3 to TRBJ2-3; no definite D call. The germline V and J ends were trimmed by 5 bases and 1 base, with 13 bases remaining between them. In germline, CDR1 is ENHRY, CDR2 SYGVKD. This CDR3 contains 15 residues. The CDR3 nucleotides are TGTGCCATCAGTCCCCGGGTTGCTGGCACAGATACGCAGTATTTT. It is translated as CAISPRVAGTDTQYF.

This clone occurred a few times. The chain couples TRBV6-2 or TRBV6-3 to TRBJ2-5, with unresolved D. V lost 3 bases and J 5 bases, leaving 4 bases between the germline ends. Germline V gene lookup returns CDR1 MNHEY and CDR2 SVGEGT. The CDR3 runs to 11 residues. The CDR3 sequence is CASSYRETQYF. In DNA form, the CDR3 reads TGTGCCAGCAGTTATCGGGAGACCCAGTACTTC.

The chain carries TRBV29-1 and TRBJ2-5, with D unclear. CDR1 is SQVTM and CDR2 is ANQGSEA in the germline V gene. The V and J ends lost 4 bases and 5 bases respectively, with 17 bases between them. The CDR3 runs to 14 residues. The CDR3 protein is CSVVWQSRVETQYF. The CDR3 DNA reads TGCAGCGTTGTTTGGCAATCCCGGGTGGAGACCCAGTACTTC.

This rearrangement joins TRBV3-1 (or the pseudogene TRBV3-2) to TRBJ1-1; the D is unclear. V was clipped by 1 base and J by 11 bases, with 8 bases between them. CDR1 is LGHDT and CDR2 is YNNKEL in the germline V gene (reference sequence). The CDR3 consists of 11 residues. The CDR3 DNA reads TGTGCCAGCAGCCAAGGAACGCGGGCTTTCTTT. Residues: CASSQGTRAFF.

The V call is TRBV15, the J call TRBJ1-3, with TRBD1 as a possible D gene (6 bases). The CDR3 spans 14 residues. V was cut by 3 bases and J by 6 bases, with 12 bases left in between. CDR1 LNHNV and CDR2 YYDKDF come from the germline V gene (reference sequence). The CDR3 DNA is TGTGCCACCAGCAGGGAGCACAGGGTAAACACCATATATTTT. Protein: CATSREHRVNTIYF.

The chain is built from TRBV24-1 and TRBJ2-7, with TRBD2 as a possible D gene (6 bases). The CDR3 is made up of 12 amino acids. The ends were cut back, 2 bases at V and 11 bases at J, with 12 bases in the middle. The germline V gene has CDR1 KGHDR and CDR2 SFDVKD. This CDR3 reads CATSDYQGLKYF. Written as DNA, the CDR3 is TGTGCCACCAGTGATTATCAGGGACTGAAGTACTTC.

The J gene is TRBJ1-4, the V gene TRBV28; D may be TRBD1 (5 bases). V was shortened by 6 bases and J by 0 bases, with 11 bases between the two germline ends. This CDR3 comprises 15 residues. The germline V gene has CDR1 MDHEN and CDR2 SYDVKM. The DNA for the CDR3 is TGTGCCAGCAGAGGGGCAGATGCAACTAATGAAAAACTGTTTTTT. As protein: CASRGADATNEKLFF.

V is TRBV4-2 and J is TRBJ1-2; 7 bases align to TRBD1. The CDR3 is 14 amino acids. Germline CDR1 reads LGHNA; CDR2 reads YNFKEQ. Unmatched junction bases numbered 10, after V lost 6 bases and J lost 6 bases. DNA for the CDR3: TGTGCCAGCAGTCGAGGGGGCCGGATCAATGGCTACACCTTC. It yields the protein CASSRGGRINGYTF.